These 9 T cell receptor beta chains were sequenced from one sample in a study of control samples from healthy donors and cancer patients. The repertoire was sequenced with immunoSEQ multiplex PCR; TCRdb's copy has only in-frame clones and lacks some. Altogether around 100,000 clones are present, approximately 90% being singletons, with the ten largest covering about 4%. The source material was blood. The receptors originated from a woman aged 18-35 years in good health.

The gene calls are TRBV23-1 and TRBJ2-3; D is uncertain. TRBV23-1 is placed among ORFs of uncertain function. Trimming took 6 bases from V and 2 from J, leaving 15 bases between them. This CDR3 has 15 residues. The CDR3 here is CASSPPPKSTDTQYF. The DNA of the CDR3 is TGCGCCAGCAGCCCGCCCCCAAAATCCACAGATACGCAGTATTTT.

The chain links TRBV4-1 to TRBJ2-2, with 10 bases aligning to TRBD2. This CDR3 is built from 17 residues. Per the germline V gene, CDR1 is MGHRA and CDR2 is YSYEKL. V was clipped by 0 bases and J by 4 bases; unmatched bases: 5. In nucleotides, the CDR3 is TGCGCCAGCAGCCAAGATTCCCTAGCGGGGGTCACCGGGGAGCTGTTTTTT. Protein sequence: CASSQDSLAGVTGELFF.

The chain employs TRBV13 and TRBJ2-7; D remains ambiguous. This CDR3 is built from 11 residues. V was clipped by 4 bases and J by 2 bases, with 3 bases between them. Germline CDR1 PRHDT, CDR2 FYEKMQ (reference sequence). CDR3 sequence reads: CASSSTYEQYF. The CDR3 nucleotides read TGTGCCAGCAGCTCCACCTACGAGCAGTACTTC.

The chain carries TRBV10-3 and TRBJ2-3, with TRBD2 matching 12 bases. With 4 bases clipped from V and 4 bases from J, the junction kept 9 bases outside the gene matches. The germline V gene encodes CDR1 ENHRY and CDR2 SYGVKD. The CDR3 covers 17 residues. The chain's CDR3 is CAISGSPTSGGSDTQYF. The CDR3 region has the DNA TGTGCCATCAGTGGGTCACCGACTAGCGGGGGTTCAGATACGCAGTATTTT.

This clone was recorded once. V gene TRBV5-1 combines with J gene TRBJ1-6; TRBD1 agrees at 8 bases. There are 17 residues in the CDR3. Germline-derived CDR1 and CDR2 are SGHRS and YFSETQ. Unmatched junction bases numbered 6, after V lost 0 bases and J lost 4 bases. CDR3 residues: CASSLATRQGYNSPLHF. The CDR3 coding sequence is TGCGCCAGCAGCTTGGCCACGAGACAGGGGTATAATTCACCCCTCCACTTT.

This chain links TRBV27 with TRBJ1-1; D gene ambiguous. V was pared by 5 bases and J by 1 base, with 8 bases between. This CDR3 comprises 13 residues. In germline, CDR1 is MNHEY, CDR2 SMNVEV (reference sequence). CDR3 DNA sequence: TGTGCCAGCAGTAGGGTACAGAACACTGAAGCTTTCTTT. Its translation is CASSRVQNTEAFF.

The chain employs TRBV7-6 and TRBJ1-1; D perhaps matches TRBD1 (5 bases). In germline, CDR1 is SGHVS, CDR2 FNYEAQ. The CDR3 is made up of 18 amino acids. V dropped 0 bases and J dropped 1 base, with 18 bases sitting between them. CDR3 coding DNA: TGTGCCAGCAGCTTAGCGCTTGGGCAGGGAAGAGGGAACACTGAAGCTTTCTTT. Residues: CASSLALGQGRGNTEAFF. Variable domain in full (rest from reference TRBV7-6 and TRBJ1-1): GAGVSQSPRYKVTKRGQDVALRCDPISGHVSLYWYRQALGQGPEFLTYFNYEAQQDKSGLPNDRFSAERPEGSISTLTIQRTEQRDSAMYRCASSLALGQGRGNTEAFFGQGTRLTVV.

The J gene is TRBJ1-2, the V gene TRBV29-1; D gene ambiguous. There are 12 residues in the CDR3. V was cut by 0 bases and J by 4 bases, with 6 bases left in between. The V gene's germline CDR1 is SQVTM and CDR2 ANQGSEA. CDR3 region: CSVEDLVYGYTF. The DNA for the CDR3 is TGCAGCGTTGAAGATCTGGTCTATGGCTACACCTTC.

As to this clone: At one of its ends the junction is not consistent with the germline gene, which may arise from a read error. CDR3 sequence (DNA): TGTGCCAGCAGCTCACGGCCAGGGGACCCCCCTGCGAACTTC. Amino acids: CASSSRPGDPPANF. The gene calls are TRBV5-6 and TRBJ2-7; weak D call: TRBD1 (6 bases). The CDR3 has 14 residues. CDR1 and CDR2 from the germline V gene are SGHDT and YYEEEE.